This T cell receptor (beta chain) comes out of a study of monozygotic twins with inflammatory bowel disease. Study-wide results and limits: Inverse Simpson values showed less TCRbeta diversity in IBD patients than in their healthy co-twins.

Germline V lookup: CDR1 SGHTA, CDR2 FQGNSA. CDR3 length: 16 amino acids. The authors ran two nested PCRs of approximately 17 and 9 cycles on TCRalpha and TCRbeta cDNA. TCRdb re-called the 5' RACE reads and shows each CDR3 protein once, DNA omitted. With approximately 330,000 distinct CDR3 sequences in the sample, the ten largest clones hold approximately 2%. Comment on this clonotype: Its target is unknown.

The chain employs TRBV7-2 and TRBJ1-6; there is no DNA to check the TCRdb D call of TRBD1. Sequences were obtained from blood. The origin of this receptor is a human donor with ulcerative colitis or Crohn's disease, or a healthy co-twin of an affected twin (not recorded which). The CDR3 reads CASSLGPDRANSPLHF.